This T cell receptor beta chain was captured by sequencing in a study of T cells in Graves' hyperthyroidism and ophthalmopathy. The CDR3 loop spans 12 amino acids. CDR1 and CDR2 from the germline V gene are SGHRS and YFSETQ. Between the trimmed V and J ends, which lost 5 bases and 6 bases, there was a span of 8 bases. RNA transcripts gave rise to amplified TCR beta CDR3 regions. A first-round RT-PCR of the TCR CDR3 used the HTBI primer set. Using its own MiXCR run on the multiplex PCR reads, TCRdb lists one record per CDR3 protein. The sample consists of nearly 250,000 distinct CDR3 sequences, over 20% of them appearing once. This clonotype turned up a few times.

The material sequenced was blood. The clonotype comes from a woman in her forties with Graves' ophthalmopathy. The V and J genes are TRBV5-1 and TRBJ2-2; D is undetermined. This chain's CDR3 is CASRKGSGELFF. CDR3 coding DNA: TGCGCCAGCAGAAAGGGTTCCGGGGAGCTGTTTTTT.